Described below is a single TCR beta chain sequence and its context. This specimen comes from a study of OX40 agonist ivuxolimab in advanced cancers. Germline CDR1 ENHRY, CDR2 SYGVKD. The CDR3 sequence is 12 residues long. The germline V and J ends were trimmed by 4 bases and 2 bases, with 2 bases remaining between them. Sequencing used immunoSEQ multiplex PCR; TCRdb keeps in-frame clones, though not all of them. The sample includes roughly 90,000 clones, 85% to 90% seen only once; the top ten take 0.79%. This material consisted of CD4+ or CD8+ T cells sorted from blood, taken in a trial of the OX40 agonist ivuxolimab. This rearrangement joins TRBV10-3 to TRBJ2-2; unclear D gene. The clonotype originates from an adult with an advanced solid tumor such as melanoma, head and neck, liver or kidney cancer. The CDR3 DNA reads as TGTGCCATCAGTGGAAACACCGGGGAGCTGTTTTTT. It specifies CAISGNTGELFF.